These T cell receptor beta chains were read from a single sample in a study of human T cells and chemical hapten exposure. In TCRdb, the RACE reads were re-called with MiXCR into one record per CDR3 protein. This table has 90,000 to 110,000 distinct CDR3 sequences, roughly a tenth appearing once. Material: whole blood, obtained in connection with sensitization to the hapten diphenylcyclopropenone (DPC). All receptors derive from a woman aged 40 to 50 with alopecia areata. Some clones in this sample may be carry-over from other donors' samples. Each CDR3 is given with its conserved first and last residue. D genes are given only for firm matches. Size is stated for part of the rows, as once, few or many counts, or as a class when the clone is expanded.

v_gene	j_gene	d_gene	abundance	CDR3nt	CDR3aa
TRBV10-1	TRBJ1-1	.	many	TGCGCCAGCAGTGGCTGGACGGTATGTATGAACACTGAAGCTTTCTTT	CASSGWTVCMNTEAFF
TRBV9	TRBJ2-1	TRBD2	few	TGTGCCAGCAGCGTAGAAGCGGGGGGGACCTACAATGAGCAGTTCTTC	CASSVEAGGTYNEQFF
TRBV5-1	TRBJ1-6	.	few	TGCGCCAGCAGCCGGAAGGGAAATTCACCCCTCCACTTT	CASSRKGNSPLHF
TRBV7-3	TRBJ2-3	.	.	TGTGCCAGCAGCCAAAGGAACACAGATACGCAGTATTTT	CASSQRNTDTQYF
TRBV6-6	TRBJ2-3	.	few	TGTGCCAGCTCGAACCGGGGGAGTGGCACAGATACGCAGTATTTT	CASSNRGSGTDTQYF
TRBV7-2	TRBJ1-5	.	many	TGTGCCAGCAGCTTAACCGTAGCGGGCGCGGGGAGCAATCAGCCCCAGCATTTT	CASSLTVAGAGSNQPQHF
TRBV18	TRBJ1-1	TRBD1	few	TGTGCCAGCTCACCTAATCAGGGGGCGAGCACTGAAGCTTTCTTT	CASSPNQGASTEAFF
TRBV29-1	TRBJ2-3	.	few	TGCAGCCCCGTTCTGGGAAGCACAGATACGCAGTATTTT	CSPVLGSTDTQYF
TRBV6-5	TRBJ1-1	TRBD1	few	TGTGCCAGCAGTTATCTAACAGGGGTGGACACTGAAGCTTTCTTT	CASSYLTGVDTEAFF
TRBV12-3/TRBV12-4	TRBJ1-5	TRBD1	.	TGTGCCAGCAGTTTAGCTGGACAGGGAAGGCAGCCCCAGCATTTT	CASSLAGQGRQPQHF
TRBV9	TRBJ2-3	.	.	TGTGCCAGCAGCGTAGAGGAAGGCCTGGACACAGATACGCAGTATTTT	CASSVEEGLDTDTQYF
TRBV11-2	TRBJ1-5	TRBD1	many	TGTGCCAGCAGCTTATCAGGGGGTAGCAATCAGCCCCAGCATTTT	CASSLSGGSNQPQHF
TRBV15	TRBJ2-3	.	many	TGTGCCACCATCGATAGGGGAGGGGGAGATACGCAGTATTTT	CATIDRGGGDTQYF
TRBV19	TRBJ1-5	.	many	TGTGCCAGTAGTATTGGGCAGAGTCACCAGCATTTT	CASSIGQSHQHF
TRBV6-5	TRBJ1-1	.	few	TGTGCCAGCAGTTACTCGATCCACCAGGGGAGCACTGAAGCTTTCTTT	CASSYSIHQGSTEAFF
TRBV5-1	TRBJ2-2	.	.	TGCGCCAGCAGCCCCTTCAGCGTCCGGGACACCGGGGAGCTGTTTTTT	CASSPFSVRDTGELFF